This T cell receptor (beta chain) was sequenced for a study of response to subunit inactivated influenza vaccine. TCRdb called the RT-PCR reads again in MiXCR, with one record for every CDR3 protein. Of roughly 780,000 distinct CDR3 sequences in the sample, less than 20% were seen once. The germline V gene has CDR1 ENHRY and CDR2 SYGVKD. Trimming shortened V by 0 bases and J by 6 bases, and 12 bases separated the two germline ends. The CDR3 has 15 residues. This specimen consisted of PBMCs from blood, obtained 5 days after vaccination. The TCR sequence derives from a man in his fifties who received an inactivated influenza vaccine. V usage is TRBV10-3 and J usage is TRBJ2-4; D unclear. This CDR3 reads CAISESGGVRNIQYF. DNA of the CDR3: TGTGCCATCAGTGAGTCAGGTGGGGTGAGAAACATTCAGTACTTC.